Each of the 5 T cell receptor beta chains below was sequenced from the same sample in a study of spatial heterogeneity in lung cancer. Study findings and constraints: Tumors with more nonsynonymous mutations had more expanded intratumoral alpha and beta TCRs.

Time point indicated: sample taken at primary tumor resection. In TCRdb, the 5' RACE reads were re-called with MiXCR into one record per CDR3 protein. The table lists 3,000 to 4,500 distinct CDR3 sequences, about 7% of them singletons. These receptors are not linked to any known antigen. This sample comprised lung tumor tissue, obtained at surgery. The source of these receptors is a male donor with early-stage non-small cell lung cancer.

This clonotype was observed at least ten times. A library prepared for alpha chains yielded this beta chain as an off-target read; its size is of little meaning. This rearrangement joins TRBV12-5 to TRBJ1-2; D gene ambiguous. The V gene lost 8 bases and the J gene lost 3 bases, with 13 bases spanning the gap. Per germline, CDR1 LGHNT and CDR2 FRNRAP. The CDR3 has 13 residues. For the CDR3, the DNA is TGTGCTAGTAACAGCCAGACCGACTATGGCTACACCTTC. Translation gives CASNSQTDYGYTF.

In this sample, this clonotype is medium-sized (0.01 to 0.1%). The library was designed around alpha chains, so this beta chain is a stray read whose abundance carries little weight. The gene calls are TRBV7-9 and TRBJ2-7, with D tentatively TRBD2 (6 bases). Trimming shortened V by 5 bases and J by 1 base, and 21 bases separated the two germline ends. This CDR3 contains 17 residues. CDR1 and CDR2 (germline): SEHNR, FQNEAQ (reference sequence). The CDR3 here is CASSGGRLIAVSYEQYV. In nucleotides, the CDR3 is TGTGCCAGCAGCGGTGGGAGGTTAATAGCGGTGTCCTACGAGCAGTACGTC.

Ten or more counts support this clonotype. In a library made to pick up alpha chains, this beta chain is a stray read with a size that means little. This chain joins TRBV27 and TRBJ2-2; D ambiguous. Germline V CDR1 and CDR2: MNHEY, SMNVEV (reference sequence). CDR3 length: 13 amino acids. Between the trimmed V and J ends, which lost 6 bases and 4 bases, there was a span of 9 bases. CDR3: CASRYSFTGELFF. CDR3 coding DNA: TGTGCCAGCAGATACAGCTTCACCGGGGAGCTGTTTTTT.

In its sample, this clonotype was seen many times. Little can be read into the size of this beta chain, an off-target read in a library designed for alpha chains. This rearrangement joins TRBV18 to TRBJ2-3; 7 bases align to TRBD2. V lost 2 bases, J lost 2 bases, and 7 bases stayed unmatched. Per germline, CDR1 KGHSH and CDR2 LQKENI. This CDR3 has 16 residues. The CDR3 here is CASSPIPSGDTDTQYF. The DNA for the CDR3 is TGTGCCAGCTCACCAATCCCTAGCGGAGACACAGATACGCAGTATTTT.

This clonotype was recorded at least ten times. The library was built for alpha chains, so this beta chain is an off-target read and its size means little. The chain is built from TRBV6-1 and TRBJ2-3; TRBD2 matches at 7 bases. The CDR3 has 15 residues. J was trimmed by 3 bases and V by 0 bases; bases with no gene match: 3. Looked up from germline, CDR1 is MNHNS and CDR2 is SASEGT. CDR3 residues: CASSEAAGTTDTQYF. In DNA form, the CDR3 reads TGTGCCAGCAGTGAAGCAGCGGGGACGACAGATACGCAGTATTTT.